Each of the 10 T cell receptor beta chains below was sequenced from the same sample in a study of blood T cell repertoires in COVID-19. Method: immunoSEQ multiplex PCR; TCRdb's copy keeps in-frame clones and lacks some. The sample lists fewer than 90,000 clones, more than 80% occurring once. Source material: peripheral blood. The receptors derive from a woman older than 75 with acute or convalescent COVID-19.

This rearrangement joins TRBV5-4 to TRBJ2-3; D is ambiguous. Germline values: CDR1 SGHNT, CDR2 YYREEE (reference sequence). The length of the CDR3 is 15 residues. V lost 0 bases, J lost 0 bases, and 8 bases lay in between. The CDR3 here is CASSLGGTSTDTQYF. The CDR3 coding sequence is TGTGCCAGCAGCTTGGGCGGAACTAGCACAGATACGCAGTATTTT. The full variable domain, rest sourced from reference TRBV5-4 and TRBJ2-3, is ETGVTQSPTHLIKTRGQQVTLRCSSQSGHNTVSWYQQALGQGPQFIFQYYREEENGRGNFPPRFSGLQFPNYSSELNVNALELDDSALYLCASSLGGTSTDTQYFGPGTRLTVL.

The CDR3 here is CASGGNAGAKNIQYF. As DNA, the CDR3 is TGTGCCAGCGGCGGAAACGCCGGGGCCAAAAACATTCAGTACTTC. The V call is TRBV2, the J call TRBJ2-4; D not resolved. Trimming pared 8 bases from V and 1 base from J, leaving 15 bases between. Per the germline V gene, CDR1 is SNHLY and CDR2 is FYNNEI. This CDR3 has 15 residues.

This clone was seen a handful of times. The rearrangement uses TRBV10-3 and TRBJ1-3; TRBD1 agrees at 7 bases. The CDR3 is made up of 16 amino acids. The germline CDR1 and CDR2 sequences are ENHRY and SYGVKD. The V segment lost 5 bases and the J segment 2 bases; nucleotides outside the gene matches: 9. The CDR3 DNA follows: TGTGCCATCAGTCCCGGAGGGGACAGCGCTGGAAACACCATATATTTT. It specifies CAISPGGDSAGNTIYF.

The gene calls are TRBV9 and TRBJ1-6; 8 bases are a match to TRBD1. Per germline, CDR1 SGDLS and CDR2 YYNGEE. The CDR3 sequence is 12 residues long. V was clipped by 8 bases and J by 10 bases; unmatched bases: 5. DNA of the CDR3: TGTGCCAGTGGACAGGGAGGATCACCCCTCCACTTT. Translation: CASGQGGSPLHF.

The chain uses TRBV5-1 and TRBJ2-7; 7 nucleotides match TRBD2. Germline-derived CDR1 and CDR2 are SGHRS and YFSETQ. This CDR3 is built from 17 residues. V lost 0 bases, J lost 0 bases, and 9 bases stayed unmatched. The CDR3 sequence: CASSLVGGASGSYEQYF. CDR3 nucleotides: TGCGCCAGCAGCTTGGTCGGCGGGGCTAGCGGCTCCTACGAGCAGTACTTC. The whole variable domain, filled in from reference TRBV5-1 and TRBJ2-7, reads KAGVTQTPRYLIKTRGQQVTLSCSPISGHRSVSWYQQTPGQGLQFLFEYFSETQRNKGNFPGRFSGRQFSNSRSEMNVSTLELGDSALYLCASSLVGGASGSYEQYFGPGTRLTVT.

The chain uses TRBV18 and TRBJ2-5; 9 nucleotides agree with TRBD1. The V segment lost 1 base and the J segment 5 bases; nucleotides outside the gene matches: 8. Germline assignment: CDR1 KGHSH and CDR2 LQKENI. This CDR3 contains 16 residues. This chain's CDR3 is CASSPLSGTGRETQYF. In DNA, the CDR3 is TGTGCCAGCTCACCACTTTCCGGGACAGGGCGGGAGACCCAGTACTTC.

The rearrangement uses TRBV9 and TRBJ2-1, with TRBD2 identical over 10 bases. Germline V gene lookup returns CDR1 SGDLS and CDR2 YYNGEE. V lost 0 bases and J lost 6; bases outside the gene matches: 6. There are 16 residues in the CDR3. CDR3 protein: CASSVEIAGGFNEQFF. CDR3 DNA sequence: TGTGCCAGCAGCGTAGAGATAGCGGGAGGTTTCAATGAGCAGTTCTTC.

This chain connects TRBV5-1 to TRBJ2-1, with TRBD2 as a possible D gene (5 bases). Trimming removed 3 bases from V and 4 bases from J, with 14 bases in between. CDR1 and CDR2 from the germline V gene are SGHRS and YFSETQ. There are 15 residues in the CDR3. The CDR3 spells CASSSATGGYNEQFF. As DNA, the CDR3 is TGCGCCAGCAGCTCGGCAACCGGAGGTTACAATGAGCAGTTCTTC.

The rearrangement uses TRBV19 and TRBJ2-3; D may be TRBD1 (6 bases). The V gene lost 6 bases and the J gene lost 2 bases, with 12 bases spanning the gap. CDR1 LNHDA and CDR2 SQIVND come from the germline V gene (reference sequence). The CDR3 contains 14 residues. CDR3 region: CASRQGGFTDTQYF. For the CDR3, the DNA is TGTGCCAGTAGACAGGGTGGATTCACAGATACGCAGTATTTT.

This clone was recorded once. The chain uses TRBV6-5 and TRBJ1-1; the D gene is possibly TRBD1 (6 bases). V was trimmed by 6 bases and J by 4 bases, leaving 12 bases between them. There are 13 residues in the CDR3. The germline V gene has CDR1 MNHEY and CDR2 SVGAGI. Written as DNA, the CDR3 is TGTGCCAGCAGGAGGGGCAGGGGCACTGAAGCTTTCTTT. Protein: CASRRGRGTEAFF.